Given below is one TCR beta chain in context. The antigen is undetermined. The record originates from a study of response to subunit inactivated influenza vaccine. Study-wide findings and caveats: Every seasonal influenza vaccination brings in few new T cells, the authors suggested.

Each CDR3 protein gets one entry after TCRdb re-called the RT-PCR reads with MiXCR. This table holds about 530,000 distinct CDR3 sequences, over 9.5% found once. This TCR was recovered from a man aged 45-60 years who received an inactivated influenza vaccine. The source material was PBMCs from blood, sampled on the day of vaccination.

CDR3 coding DNA: TGTGCCAGCAGCTCGGGACGGGATAGCAATCAGCCCCAGCATTTT. This encodes CASSSGRDSNQPQHF. This chain joins TRBV5-6 and TRBJ1-5; TRBD1 is a possible D gene (5 bases). Trimming cost V 3 bases and J 0 bases, with 10 bases left between them. Per the germline V gene, CDR1 is SGHDT and CDR2 is YYEEEE. CDR3 size: 15 residues. Filled out from reference TRBV5-6 and TRBJ1-5, the complete variable domain reads DAGVTQSPTHLIKTRGQQVTLRCSPKSGHDTVSWYQQALGQGPQFIFQYYEEEERQRGNFPDRFSGHQFPNYSSELNVNALLLGDSALYLCASSSGRDSNQPQHFGDGTRLSIL.